This T cell receptor beta chain was recorded in a study of shared T cell receptors in the human thymus. The table came from immunoSEQ multiplex PCR; TCRdb's copy has only in-frame clones and leaves some out. The repertoire holds about 380,000 clones, with just under 95% as singletons. V dropped 7 bases and J dropped 4; count of bases not matched to a gene: 6. The CDR3 contains 15 residues. Germline values: CDR1 MDHEN, CDR2 SYDVKM. The source of this sequence is a human donor. The sample was thymocytes. This sequence joins TRBV28 and TRBJ2-1; TRBD2 matches 11 bases. CDR3 DNA: TGTGCCAGCACCTTAGCGGGAGGGGAATACAATGAGCAGTTCTTC. Its protein product is CASTLAGGEYNEQFF.